The 19 T cell receptor beta chains below all came from one sample that was sequenced in a study of blood T cell repertoires in COVID-19 (TCRdb year 2020). Receptor libraries were prepared by the immunoSEQ multiplex PCR assay. TCRdb carries this immuneACCESS record with in-frame sequences only. Its versions omit some clonotypes, under half of them owing to an unresolved V gene in the studies checked, with the rest unexplained. In all, the sample holds some 300,000 clones, and 90% of those were seen once. Jointly, the top ten make up 0.8% to 1.3% of the sample. Input material: peripheral blood. Every receptor here comes from a woman aged 40 to 49 with COVID-19, enrolled during active disease.

The chain joins TRBV2 to TRBJ1-1; 7 bases are shared with TRBD1. After removal of 5 bases from V and 2 bases from J, the junction contained 5 bases not matched to a gene. From germline, CDR1 is SNHLY and CDR2 FYNNEI. The CDR3 is 14 residues long. The CDR3 protein is CASSLQGRNTEAFF. DNA of the CDR3: TGTGCCAGCAGTCTACAGGGGCGAAACACTGAAGCTTTCTTT.

The CDR3 spells CASFGQPAGNTIYF. CDR3 sequence (DNA): TGTGCCAGCTTCGGACAGCCTGCTGGAAACACCATATATTTT. The J gene is TRBJ1-3, the V gene TRBV21-1; the table's D call of TRBD1 was not tested on the DNA. TRBV21-1 is labeled a pseudogene. This CDR3 is 14 amino acids long.

For the CDR3, the DNA is TGTGCCAGCAGCCTCACAAGTGAGCAGTTCTTC. It codes for CASSLTSEQFF. The chain combines TRBV5-6 with TRBJ2-1; no clear D gene. This CDR3 comprises 11 residues. CDR1 is SGHDT, CDR2 YYEEEE, per germline. V gave up 4 bases and J gave up 9 bases, with 8 bases separating them.

This chain connects TRBV3-1 (or the pseudogene TRBV3-2) to TRBJ2-1; D unresolved. Looked up from germline, CDR1 is LGHDT and CDR2 is YNNKEL (reference sequence). The V gene lost 1 base and the J gene lost 3 bases, with 10 bases spanning the gap. The CDR3 is made up of 15 amino acids. The CDR3, as DNA: TGTGCCAGCAGCCAAGCAGTATCCCTCTACAATGAGCAGTTCTTC. Residues: CASSQAVSLYNEQFF.

The chain links TRBV19 to TRBJ2-7; 7 bases fit TRBD2. The ends lost 4 bases at V and 4 bases at J; junction bases unmatched: 4. CDR3 length equals 13 residues. Germline CDR1 and CDR2: LNHDA and SQIVND (reference sequence). Here the CDR3 reads CASSTPAGYEQYF. CDR3 nucleotide sequence: TGTGCCAGTAGTACGCCAGCGGGGTACGAGCAGTACTTC.

CDR3 bases: TGTGCCAGTCGGACAGGCGGTCGGAACACTGAAGCTTTCTTT. It yields the protein CASRTGGRNTEAFF. V usage is TRBV19 and J usage is TRBJ1-1; 7 bases fit TRBD1. The length of the CDR3 is 14 residues. Trimming removed 8 bases from V and 1 base from J; junction bases left unmatched: 7. The germline CDR1 and CDR2 sequences are LNHDA and SQIVND (reference sequence). The whole variable domain, filled in from reference TRBV19 and TRBJ1-1, reads DGGITQSPKYLFRKEGQNVTLSCEQNLNHDAMYWYRQDPGQGLRLIYYSQIVNDFQKGDIAEGYSVSREKKESFPLTVTSAQKNPTAFYLCASRTGGRNTEAFFGQGTRLTVV.

The rearrangement links TRBV7-2 to TRBJ1-1; TRBD1 matches 7 bases. The CDR3 consists of 16 residues. J gave up 4 bases and V 3 bases, and 11 bases lay outside the gene matches. CDR1 SGHTA and CDR2 FQGNSA come from the germline V gene. CDR3 DNA sequence: TGTGCCAGCAGCTTCATTGGAAAGGGGGCGAGCACTGAAGCTTTCTTT. Translating gives CASSFIGKGASTEAFF.

The V gene is TRBV3-1 (or the pseudogene TRBV3-2), the J gene TRBJ2-2; weak D call: TRBD2 (6 bases). The CDR3 is 15 residues long. In germline, CDR1 is LGHDT, CDR2 YNNKEL (reference sequence). V lost 1 base and J 7 bases, leaving 13 bases between the germline ends. CDR3 sequence (DNA): TGTGCCAGCAGCCAAGGACGGGGGAGTGGCGGGGAGCTGTTTTTT. It translates to CASSQGRGSGGELFF.

This clone has only a few counts. The DNA for the CDR3 is TGTGCCAGCAGACCTCCGGGACAGGGAGACTCACCCCTCCACTTT. It translates to CASRPPGQGDSPLHF. This chain connects TRBV6-1 to TRBJ1-6; 9 bases align to TRBD1. The CDR3 has 15 residues. Germline CDR1 and CDR2: MNHNS and SASEGT. V trimming: 6 bases; J trimming: 10 bases; junction bases outside the gene matches: 10.

This chain uses TRBV9 with TRBJ2-1, with a possible D match to TRBD2 (6 bases). The CDR3 is made up of 14 amino acids. V lost 3 bases, J lost 10 bases, and 17 bases lay in between. The V gene's germline CDR1 is SGDLS and CDR2 YYNGEE. CDR3 coding DNA: TGTGCCAGCAGCGCCCTAGAGTGGCTAGCGGAGCAGTTCTTC. This sequence encodes CASSALEWLAEQFF. The variable domain in full, completed from reference TRBV9 and TRBJ2-1, reads DSGVTQTPKHLITATGQRVTLRCSPRSGDLSVYWYQQSLDQGLQFLIQYYNGEERAKGNILERFSAQQFPDLHSELNLSSLELGDSALYFCASSALEWLAEQFFGPGTRLTVL.

V usage is TRBV27 and J usage is TRBJ1-1; D is perhaps TRBD1 (5 bases). Germline V gene sequence: CDR1 MNHEY, CDR2 SMNVEV (reference sequence). There are 15 residues in the CDR3. The V end was cut by 3 bases, the J end by 2 bases, with 13 bases between. CDR3 in amino acids: CASSLRRGANTEAFF. CDR3 sequence (DNA): TGTGCCAGCAGTTTGAGGAGGGGCGCTAACACTGAAGCTTTCTTT.

The chain uses TRBV6-6 and TRBJ2-4, with 9 bases aligning to TRBD1. V lost 4 bases and J lost 3; bases outside the gene matches: 7. The CDR3 covers 16 residues. From germline, CDR1 is MNHNY and CDR2 SVGAGI (reference sequence). This CDR3 reads CASSFRDRAVKNIQYF. The CDR3 DNA sequence: TGTGCCAGCAGTTTCCGGGACAGGGCCGTCAAAAACATTCAGTACTTC.

This chain connects TRBV27 to TRBJ1-6; tentative D call: TRBD1 (5 bases). The V gene lost 3 bases and the J gene lost 7 bases, with 19 bases spanning the gap. CDR1 is MNHEY, CDR2 SMNVEV, per germline (reference sequence). The length of the CDR3 is 17 residues. CDR3 residues: CASSFLRQNRGNSPLHF. In DNA form, the CDR3 reads TGTGCCAGCAGTTTTCTTCGACAAAATCGGGGGAATTCACCCCTCCACTTT.

V and J are TRBV14 and TRBJ1-4; D is perhaps TRBD1 (6 bases). From germline, CDR1 is SGHDN and CDR2 FVKESK. The ends were cut back, 8 bases at V and 2 bases at J, with 12 bases in the middle. The CDR3 is made up of 14 amino acids. The CDR3 loop reads CASSSRGTNEKLFF. The CDR3 DNA is TGTGCCAGCTCCTCCAGGGGCACTAATGAAAAACTGTTTTTT. Drawing the rest from reference TRBV14 and TRBJ1-4, the complete variable domain is EAGVTQFPSHSVIEKGQTVTLRCDPISGHDNLYWYRRVMGKEIKFLLHFVKESKQDESGMPNNRFLAERTGGTYSTLKVQPAELEDSGVYFCASSSRGTNEKLFFGSGTQLSVL.

The rearrangement uses TRBV4-3 and TRBJ1-1; a possible D gene is TRBD1 (6 bases). Trimming left V 0 bases short and J 6 bases short, with 11 bases between. Germline V gene data show CDR1 as LGHNA and CDR2 as YSLEER. The CDR3 is 14 residues long. The CDR3 sequence is CASSQDTGRAEAFF. CDR3 coding DNA: TGCGCCAGCAGCCAAGATACAGGGCGGGCTGAAGCTTTCTTT.

The chain carries TRBV28 and TRBJ2-1; 8 bases match TRBD2. This CDR3 spans 15 amino acids. The ends lost 3 bases at V and 4 bases at J; junction bases unmatched: 5. Germline values: CDR1 MDHEN, CDR2 SYDVKM. CDR3 coding DNA: TGTGCCAGCAGTTTCGGTAGCGGGGCGTACAATGAGCAGTTCTTC. As protein: CASSFGSGAYNEQFF.

The genes are TRBV2 and TRBJ1-1, with D perhaps TRBD1 (6 bases). Trimming removed 7 bases at V and 0 bases at J, with 12 bases between. This CDR3 is built from 14 residues. Per the germline V gene, CDR1 is SNHLY and CDR2 is FYNNEI. This CDR3 reads CASTPRTVNTEAFF. In DNA form, the CDR3 reads TGTGCCAGCACTCCCCGGACAGTGAACACTGAAGCTTTCTTT. Using reference TRBV2 and TRBJ1-1 for the parts outside the CDR3, the full variable domain is EPEVTQTPSHQVTQMGQEVILRCVPISNHLYFYWYRQILGQKVEFLVSFYNNEISEKSEIFDDQFSVERPDGSNFTLKIRSTKLEDSAMYFCASTPRTVNTEAFFGQGTRLTVV.

The V call is TRBV5-1, the J call TRBJ1-1; TRBD1 matches at 9 bases. The V gene's germline CDR1 is SGHRS and CDR2 YFSETQ. The CDR3 is made up of 16 amino acids. V lost 3 bases to trimming and J lost 11 bases; unmatched junction nucleotides: 17. As DNA, the CDR3 is TGCGCCAGCAGCTGGGGACAGGGTAGAGATACAAGGGCCGCTTTCTTT. It is translated as CASSWGQGRDTRAAFF.

The DNA of the CDR3 is TGTGCCAGCACCGGGGGGGGTCTGGAAAGCAATCAGCCCCAGCATTTT. Protein: CASTGGGLESNQPQHF. This rearrangement joins TRBV28 to TRBJ1-5; a weak D match, TRBD1 (5 bases). Trimming shortened V by 7 bases and J by 1 base, and 17 bases separated the two germline ends. Looked up from germline, CDR1 is MDHEN and CDR2 is SYDVKM. The CDR3 is made up of 16 amino acids.